This passage covers 10 T cell receptor beta chains from one sample sequenced in a study of control samples from healthy donors and cancer patients. Generated by immunoSEQ multiplex PCR, the TCRdb table keeps only in-frame clones and is missing some. Of over 150,000 clones listed, 90% to 95% are singletons. Sequenced: blood. These receptors originate from a man aged 18-30 years in good health.

CDR3 region: CASSPHVGGGKGYTF. In DNA, the CDR3 is TGTGCCAGCAGTCCCCATGTTGGGGGGGGTAAGGGCTACACCTTC. V gene TRBV28 combines with J gene TRBJ1-2, with D possibly matching TRBD1 (5 bases). This CDR3 contains 15 residues. The V gene's germline CDR1 is MDHEN and CDR2 SYDVKM. Between the trimmed V and J ends, which lost 5 bases and 8 bases, there was a span of 21 bases.

The chain couples TRBV7-9 to TRBJ2-2; TRBD1 is a possible D gene (6 bases). CDR3 length: 14 residues. Germline values: CDR1 SEHNR, CDR2 FQNEAQ (reference sequence). Trimming took 5 bases from V and 4 from J, leaving 11 bases between them. The chain's CDR3 is CASSGTGITGELFF. The CDR3 DNA is TGTGCCAGCAGCGGAACAGGGATCACCGGGGAGCTGTTTTTT.

J is TRBJ2-3 and V is TRBV4-1, with 9 bases that match TRBD1. V lost 4 bases to trimming and J lost 3 bases; unmatched junction nucleotides: 5. CDR1 and CDR2 from the germline V gene are MGHRA and YSYEKL. The CDR3 has 15 amino acids. This CDR3 is CASSPGQGWTDTQYF. The CDR3 nucleotides read TGCGCCAGCAGCCCGGGACAGGGATGGACAGATACGCAGTATTTT.

This clone was counted a few times. The chain recombines TRBV9 with TRBJ1-5, with 8 bases fitting TRBD1. V trimming: 2 bases; J trimming: 3 bases; junction bases outside the gene matches: 4. In germline, CDR1 is SGDLS, CDR2 YYNGEE. The CDR3 is 15 amino acids. DNA for the CDR3: TGTGCCAGCAGCGTCGGGACAGGTCCCAATCAGCCCCAGCATTTT. It encodes CASSVGTGPNQPQHF.

On this clone itself: Other DNA sequences in this sample translate to the same CDR3. The rearrangement links TRBV28 to TRBJ1-2; 7 positions agree with TRBD1. The CDR3 has 14 amino acids. The germline gives CDR1 MDHEN, CDR2 SYDVKM. V lost 2 bases and J lost 2; bases outside the gene matches: 2. The CDR3 region is CASSLRDRNYGYTF. The CDR3 DNA reads TGTGCCAGCAGTTTACGGGACAGAAACTATGGCTACACCTTC.

The J gene is TRBJ2-5, the V gene TRBV11-3; a possible D gene is TRBD1 (6 bases). Germline V gives CDR1 SGHNT, CDR2 YENEEA. This CDR3 comprises 17 residues. V lost 8 bases and J 0 bases, leaving 22 bases between the germline ends. DNA for the CDR3: TGTGCCAGCGCCCCGTGGACAGATGAATTGTACCAAGAGACCCAGTACTTC. Encoded protein: CASAPWTDELYQETQYF.

This clone was observed a handful of times. This CDR3 is also generated by other DNA sequences in the sample. The chain couples TRBV2 to TRBJ1-5; no reliable D call. Trimming pared 3 bases from V and 7 bases from J, leaving 10 bases between. CDR3 length equals 13 residues. Germline values: CDR1 SNHLY, CDR2 FYNNEI. CDR3 amino acids: CASSDGGYQPQHF. CDR3 nucleotide sequence: TGTGCCAGCAGTGATGGCGGGTACCAGCCCCAGCATTTT.

The chain uses TRBV30 and TRBJ1-1; D is unresolved. V was cut by 3 bases and J by 0 bases, with 8 bases left in between. This CDR3 has 13 amino acids. Germline V CDR1 and CDR2: GTSNPN, SVGIG (reference sequence). The CDR3: CAWSRTMNTEAFF. The CDR3 bases are TGTGCCTGGAGCCGGACCATGAACACTGAAGCTTTCTTT. Variable domain in full (rest from reference TRBV30 and TRBJ1-1): SQTIHQWPATLVQPVGSPLSLECTVEGTSNPNLYWYRQAAGRGLQLLFYSVGIGQISSEVPQNLSASRPQDRQFILSSKKLLLSDSGFYLCAWSRTMNTEAFFGQGTRLTVV.

V is TRBV18 and J is TRBJ1-5; TRBD1 aligns across 10 bases. Germline CDR1 and CDR2: KGHSH and LQKENI. The trim removed 5 bases at V and 2 bases at J, leaving 6 bases unmatched. This CDR3 is 16 amino acids long. CDR3 coding DNA: TGTGCCAGCTCATCTCAGGACAGGGGGGGCAATCAGCCCCAGCATTTT. This sequence encodes CASSSQDRGGNQPQHF. Based on the CDR3 plus reference TRBV18 and TRBJ1-5, the full variable domain is NAGVMQNPRHLVRRRGQEARLRCSPMKGHSHVYWYRQLPEEGLKFMVYLQKENIIDESGMPKERFSAEFPKEGPSILRIQQVVRGDSAAYFCASSSQDRGGNQPQHFGDGTRLSIL.

The chain joins TRBV24-1 to TRBJ2-6; 7 bases map to TRBD1. The CDR3 is 17 residues long. CDR1 and CDR2 from the germline V gene are KGHDR and SFDVKD. Trimming at V came to 0 bases and at J to 4 bases, leaving 5 bases not matched to a gene. The CDR3 bases are TGTGCCACCAGTGATTTGCAACAGGGGAGCGGGGCCAACGTCCTGACTTTC. It specifies CATSDLQQGSGANVLTF.